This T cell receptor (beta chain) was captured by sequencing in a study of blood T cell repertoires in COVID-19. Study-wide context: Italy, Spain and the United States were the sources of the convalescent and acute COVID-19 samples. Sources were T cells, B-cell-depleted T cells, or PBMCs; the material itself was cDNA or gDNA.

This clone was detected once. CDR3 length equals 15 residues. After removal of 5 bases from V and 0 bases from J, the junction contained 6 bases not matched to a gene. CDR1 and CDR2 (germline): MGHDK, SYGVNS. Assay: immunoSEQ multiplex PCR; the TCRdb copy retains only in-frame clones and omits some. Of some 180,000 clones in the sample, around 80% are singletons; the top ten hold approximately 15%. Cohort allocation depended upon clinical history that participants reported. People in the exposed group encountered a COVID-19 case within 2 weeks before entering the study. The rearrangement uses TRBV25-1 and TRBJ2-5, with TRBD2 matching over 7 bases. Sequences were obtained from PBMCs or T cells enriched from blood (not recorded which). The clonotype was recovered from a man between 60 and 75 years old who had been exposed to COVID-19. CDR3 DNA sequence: TGTGCCAGCAGTAGTGAGCGGGGTAACCAAGAGACCCAGTACTTC. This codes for CASSSERGNQETQYF.